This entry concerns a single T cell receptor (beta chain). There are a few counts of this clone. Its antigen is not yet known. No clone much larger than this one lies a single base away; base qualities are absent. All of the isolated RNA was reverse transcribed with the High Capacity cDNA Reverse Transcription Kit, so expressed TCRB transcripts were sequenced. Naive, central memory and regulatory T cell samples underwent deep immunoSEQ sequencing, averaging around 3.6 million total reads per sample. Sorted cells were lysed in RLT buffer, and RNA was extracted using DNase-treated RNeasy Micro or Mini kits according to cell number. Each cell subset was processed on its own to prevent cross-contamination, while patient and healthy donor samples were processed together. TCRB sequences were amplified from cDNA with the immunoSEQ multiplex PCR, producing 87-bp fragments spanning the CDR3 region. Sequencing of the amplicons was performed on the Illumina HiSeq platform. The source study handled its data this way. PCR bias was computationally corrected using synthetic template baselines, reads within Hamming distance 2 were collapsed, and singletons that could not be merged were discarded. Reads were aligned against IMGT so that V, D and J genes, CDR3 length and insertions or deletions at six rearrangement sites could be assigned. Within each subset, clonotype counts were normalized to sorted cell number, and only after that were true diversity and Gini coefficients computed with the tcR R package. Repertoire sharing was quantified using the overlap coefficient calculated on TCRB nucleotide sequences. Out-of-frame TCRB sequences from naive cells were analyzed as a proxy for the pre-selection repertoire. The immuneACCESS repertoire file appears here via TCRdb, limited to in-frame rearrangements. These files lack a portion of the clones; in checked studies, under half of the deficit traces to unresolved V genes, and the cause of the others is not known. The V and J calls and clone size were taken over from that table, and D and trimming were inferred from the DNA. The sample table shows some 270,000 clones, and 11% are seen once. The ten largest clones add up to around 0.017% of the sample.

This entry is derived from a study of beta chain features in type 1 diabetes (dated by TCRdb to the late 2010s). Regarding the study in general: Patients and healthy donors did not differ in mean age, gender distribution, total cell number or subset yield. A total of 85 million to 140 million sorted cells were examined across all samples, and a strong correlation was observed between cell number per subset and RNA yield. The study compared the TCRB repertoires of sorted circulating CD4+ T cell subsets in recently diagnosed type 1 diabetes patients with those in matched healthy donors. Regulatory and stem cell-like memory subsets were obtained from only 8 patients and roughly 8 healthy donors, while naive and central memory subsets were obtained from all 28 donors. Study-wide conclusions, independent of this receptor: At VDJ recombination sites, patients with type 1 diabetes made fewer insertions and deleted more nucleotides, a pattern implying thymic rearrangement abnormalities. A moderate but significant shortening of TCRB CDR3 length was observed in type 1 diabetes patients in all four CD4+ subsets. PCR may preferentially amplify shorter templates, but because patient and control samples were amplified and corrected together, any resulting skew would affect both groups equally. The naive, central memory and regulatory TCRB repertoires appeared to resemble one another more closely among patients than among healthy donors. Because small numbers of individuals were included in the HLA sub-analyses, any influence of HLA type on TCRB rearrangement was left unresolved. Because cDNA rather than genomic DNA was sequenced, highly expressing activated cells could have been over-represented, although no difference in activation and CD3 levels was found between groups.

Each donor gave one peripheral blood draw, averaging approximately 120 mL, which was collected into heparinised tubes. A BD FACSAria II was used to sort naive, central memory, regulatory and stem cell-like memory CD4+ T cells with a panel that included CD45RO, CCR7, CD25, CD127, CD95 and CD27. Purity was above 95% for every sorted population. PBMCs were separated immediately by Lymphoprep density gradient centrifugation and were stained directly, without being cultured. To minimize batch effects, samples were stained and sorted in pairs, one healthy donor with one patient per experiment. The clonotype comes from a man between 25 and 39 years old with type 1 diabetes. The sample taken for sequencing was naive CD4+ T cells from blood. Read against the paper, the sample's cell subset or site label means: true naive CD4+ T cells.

The DNA is as follows: TGTGCCAGCAGCCGGGGGGCGACTAACTATGGCTACACCTTC. Its translation reads: CASSRGATNYGYTF. The rearrangement combines TRBV6-1 with TRBJ1-2, and the D gene may be TRBD1, 6 bases matching. The CDR3 numbers 14 residues from cysteine through phenylalanine. Of the read, only the CDR3 DNA is kept; its 42 bases are in frame from base 1. CDR1 and CDR2, looked up from the germline V gene, are MNHNS and SASEGT. A distance of 11 bases separates the germline ends of V and J, which lose 6 bases and 0 bases respectively.